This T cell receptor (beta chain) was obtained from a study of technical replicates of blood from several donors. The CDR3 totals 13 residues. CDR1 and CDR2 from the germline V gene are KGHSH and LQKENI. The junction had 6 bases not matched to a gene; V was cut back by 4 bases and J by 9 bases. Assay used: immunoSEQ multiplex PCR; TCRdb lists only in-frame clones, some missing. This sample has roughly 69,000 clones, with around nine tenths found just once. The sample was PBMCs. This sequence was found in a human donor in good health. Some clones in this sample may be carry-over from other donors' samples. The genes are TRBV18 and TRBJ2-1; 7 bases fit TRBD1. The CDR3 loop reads CASSLGTDGEQFF. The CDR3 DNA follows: TGTGCCAGCTCACTCGGGACAGACGGTGAGCAGTTCTTC.